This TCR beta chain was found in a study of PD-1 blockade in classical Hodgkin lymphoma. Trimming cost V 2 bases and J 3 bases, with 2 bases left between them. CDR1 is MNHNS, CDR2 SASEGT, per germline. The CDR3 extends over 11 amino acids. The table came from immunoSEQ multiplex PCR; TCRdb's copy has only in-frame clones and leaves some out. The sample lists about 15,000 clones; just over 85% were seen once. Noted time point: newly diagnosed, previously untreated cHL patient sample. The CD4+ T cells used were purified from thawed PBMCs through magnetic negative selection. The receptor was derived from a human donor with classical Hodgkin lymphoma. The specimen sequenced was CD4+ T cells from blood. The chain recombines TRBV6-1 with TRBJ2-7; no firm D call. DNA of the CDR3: TGTGCCAGCAGTGAATTCTACGAGCAGTACTTC. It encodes CASSEFYEQYF.